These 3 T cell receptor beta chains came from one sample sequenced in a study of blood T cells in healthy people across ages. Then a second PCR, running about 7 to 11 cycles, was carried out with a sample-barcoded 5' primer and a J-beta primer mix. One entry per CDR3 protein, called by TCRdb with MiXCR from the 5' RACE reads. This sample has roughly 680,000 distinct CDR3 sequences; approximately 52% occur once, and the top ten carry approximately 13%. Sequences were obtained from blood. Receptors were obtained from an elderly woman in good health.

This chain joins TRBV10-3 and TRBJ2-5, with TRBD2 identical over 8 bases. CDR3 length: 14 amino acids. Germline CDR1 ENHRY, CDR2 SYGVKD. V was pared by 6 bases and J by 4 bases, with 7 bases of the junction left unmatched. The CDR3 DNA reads TGTGCCATCAGACCGGCGGGGGGACCAGAGACCCAGTACTTC. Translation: CAIRPAGGPETQYF.

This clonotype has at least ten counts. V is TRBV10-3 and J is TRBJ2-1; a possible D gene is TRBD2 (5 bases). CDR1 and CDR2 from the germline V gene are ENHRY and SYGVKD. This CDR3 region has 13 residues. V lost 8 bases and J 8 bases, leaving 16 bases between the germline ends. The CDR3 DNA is TGTGCCATCCGACTACCACTCCACCATGAGCAGTTCTTC. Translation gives CAIRLPLHHEQFF.

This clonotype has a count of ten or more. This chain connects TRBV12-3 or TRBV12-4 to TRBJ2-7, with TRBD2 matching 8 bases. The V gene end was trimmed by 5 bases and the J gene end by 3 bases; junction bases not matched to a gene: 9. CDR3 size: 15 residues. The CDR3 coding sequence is TGTGCCAGCAGTAGCGGGAGTGGTCCCCTCTACGAGCAGTACTTC. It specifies CASSSGSGPLYEQYF.